This T cell receptor beta chain was identified during a study of blood T cells in healthy people across ages. Primers used in a second PCR of about 6 to 12 cycles were a sample-barcoded 5' primer and a J-beta primer mix. The yield of each sample was at least 2.5 million CDR3-containing paired-end reads. TCRdb ran MiXCR on the 5' RACE reads and lists one entry per CDR3 protein. Of around 800,000 distinct CDR3 sequences listed, roughly 44% are singletons. This clonotype was recorded many times. Its antigen is not identified. Study findings and constraints: Higher diversity and more naive CD4+ cells were features of long-lived donors, compared to aged donors. A strong correlation was found between TCR beta diversity and the percentage of naive T cells.

CDR3 length: 14 residues. Trimming left V 1 base short and J 1 base short, with 7 bases between. Per germline, CDR1 SGHTA and CDR2 FQGNSA. The chain carries TRBV7-2 and TRBJ2-5; D unclear. Sequenced: blood. This TCR came from a man aged 55 to 70 in good health. CDR3 region: CASSLEPVQETQYF. The CDR3 nucleotides are TGTGCCAGCAGCTTAGAACCAGTCCAAGAGACCCAGTACTTC.